The TCR beta chain under discussion was sequenced for a study of Tregs in tolerant kidney transplant recipients. Study-level results: Changing PCR primers prevented nucleotide comparison between some patients' samples. The most relevant donor-specific Treg TCRbeta repertoire apparently came from expansion with activated donor B cells.

Trimming took 4 bases from V and 5 from J, leaving 8 bases between them. The CDR3 contains 12 residues. CDR1 is SGHRS and CDR2 is YFSETQ in the germline V gene. About this clone: The target antigen is unknown. Coverage ceases 3 residues before the CDR3 finishes, and the germline J gene fills in the end.

Clones were read by immunoSEQ multiplex PCR, and TCRdb kept only the in-frame ones, dropping some. Its table records about 23,000 clones. Mixed chimerism was transient after nonmyeloablative marrow transplants from related graft donors. Unstimulated regulatory T cells (CD4+CD25+CD127-), CD4+CD25- non-regulatory cells, CD4 and CD8 cells were FACS-sorted from thawed PBMCs. The sample in question was CD4+ T cells from blood (PBMCs), obtained 6 months after the transplant. V is TRBV5-1 and J is TRBJ2-3; the D gene is possibly TRBD1 (6 bases). This TCR was recovered from a human patient who received a combined kidney and bone marrow transplant. The graft donor may account for some of the T cells. The CDR3 sequence: CASSIQGDTQYF. The covered CDR3 bases are TGCGCCAGCAGCATACAGGGAGATACG.